The T cell receptor beta chain under discussion was sequenced for a study of read filtering for tumor transcriptome and immune sequencing. This clonotype has at least ten counts. From about 0.4 ug of RNA, a library with molecular barcoded alpha/delta and beta/gamma adaptors was made. From the reads, TCRdb called clonotypes with MiXCR, one entry per CDR3 protein. The sample comprises fewer than 150,000 distinct CDR3 sequences, under 15% of which are singletons, and 9.5% to 12% rests with the top ten. Material: a population of CD138-negative cells sorted from bone marrow. The receptor's source is a donor older than 35 with multiple myeloma.

CDR3 sequence reads: CSARPGGGQGLPPSTDTQYF. The CDR3 region has the DNA TGCAGTGCTAGGCCTGGGGGGGGGCAGGGACTACCCCCTAGCACAGATACGCAGTATTTT. The chain employs TRBV20-1 and TRBJ2-3; a weak D match, TRBD2 (7 bases). The germline V gene encodes CDR1 DFQATT and CDR2 SNEGSKA (reference sequence). V was trimmed by 3 bases and J by 0 bases, leaving 28 bases between them. The CDR3 has 20 residues.